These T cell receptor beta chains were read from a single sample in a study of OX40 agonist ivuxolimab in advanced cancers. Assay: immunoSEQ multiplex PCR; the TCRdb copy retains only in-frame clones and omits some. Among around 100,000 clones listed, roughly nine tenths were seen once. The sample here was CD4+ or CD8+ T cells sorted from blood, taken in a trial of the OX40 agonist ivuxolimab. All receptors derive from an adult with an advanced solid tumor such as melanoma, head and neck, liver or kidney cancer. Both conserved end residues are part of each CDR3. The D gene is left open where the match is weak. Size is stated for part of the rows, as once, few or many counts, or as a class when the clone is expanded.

TGTGCCAGCAGGCCATCCGACAACACTGAAGCTTTCTTT,CASRPSDNTEAFF,.,TRBV28,TRBJ1-1,.
TGTGCCAGCAAAAGAGAAGGTACTAGCGGTTTCTACGAGCAGTACTTC,CASKREGTSGFYEQYF,TRBD2,TRBV28,TRBJ2-7,.
TGTGCCAGCAGTCCCAGACGGTCGAACTATGGCTACACCTTC,CASSPRRSNYGYTF,.,TRBV27,TRBJ1-2,.
TGTGCCAGCAGCTTAGAGGATACCCGCCCAGATACGCAGTATTTT,CASSLEDTRPDTQYF,.,TRBV7-2,TRBJ2-3,once
TGTGCCAGCAGTGACCGAGGGGTTGGGGCCAACGTCCTGACTTTC,CASSDRGVGANVLTF,.,TRBV25-1,TRBJ2-6,.
TGTGCCAGCAGTGAGAATTACTATGGCTACACCTTC,CASSENYYGYTF,.,TRBV6-1,TRBJ1-2,few
TGTGCCAGCAGCTCCTTCGGGCAGGGGGCAAGGAATCAGCCCCAGCATTTT,CASSSFGQGARNQPQHF,TRBD1,TRBV28,TRBJ1-5,.
TGCGCCAGCAGCTTGGCCGATGGGGCCTATAATTCACCCCTCCACTTT,CASSLADGAYNSPLHF,.,TRBV5-1,TRBJ1-6,.
TGCAGCGTTGAAGCTCAGGGGGCTAGTGAGACCCAGTACTTC,CSVEAQGASETQYF,TRBD1,TRBV29-1,TRBJ2-5,once
TGCGCCAGCGCCCCTGGACAGGAATTCTCTGGAAACACCATATATTTT,CASAPGQEFSGNTIYF,TRBD1,TRBV5-1,TRBJ1-3,.
TGTGCCTCCAGGGGGATAACTAATGAAAAACTGTTTTTT,CASRGITNEKLFF,TRBD1,TRBV25-1,TRBJ1-4,.
TGTGCCAGCAGCCGACCAGGCGCTTGGGAGACCCAGTACTTC,CASSRPGAWETQYF,.,TRBV7-2,TRBJ2-5,.
TGTGCCAACACAACCGCGGGGCATGAGCAGTTCTTC,CANTTAGHEQFF,.,TRBV5-8,TRBJ2-1,.
TGCGCCAGCAGCTGGACCTCTGGGGCGGGAGGGCCAGATGAGCAGTTCTTC,CASSWTSGAGGPDEQFF,TRBD2,TRBV5-1,TRBJ2-1,once
TGTGCCAGCAGCCAACGAGGACTCTACGAGCAGTACTTC,CASSQRGLYEQYF,.,TRBV6-6,TRBJ2-7,.
TGTGCCAGCAGTCGCCCCGGGACAGGGAATCAGCCCCAGCATTTT,CASSRPGTGNQPQHF,TRBD1,TRBV28,TRBJ1-5,.
TGTGCCAGCAGCGGCGTGACAGGACAAGAGACCCAGTACTTC,CASSGVTGQETQYF,.,TRBV9,TRBJ2-5,.
TGTGCCAGCAGCGTACTAGCGGGAGGGCGTTACGAGCAGTACTTC,CASSVLAGGRYEQYF,TRBD2,TRBV7-2,TRBJ2-7,.
TGTGCCAGCAGACGGGAGGCCGGGGAGACCCAGTACTTC,CASRREAGETQYF,TRBD2,TRBV6-6,TRBJ2-5,.
TGTGCCAGCAGTTACGATGGAGTCAGCGTGTATGGCTACACCTTC,CASSYDGVSVYGYTF,.,TRBV6-6,TRBJ1-2,.
TGTGCCAGTAGAAGGGACAGGTCCGGCTATGGCTACACCTTC,CASRRDRSGYGYTF,TRBD1,TRBV19,TRBJ1-2,once
TGTGCCAGCAGCTTTGACAGCATGAGCTCTGGAAACACCATATATTTT,CASSFDSMSSGNTIYF,.,TRBV7-2,TRBJ1-3,.